This T cell receptor beta chain was documented in a study of CXCR3-negative and CXCR3-positive naive CD8 T cells. For the study at large: Summed over all libraries, TRB reads came to some 130 million, with about 1.5 +/- 0.3 million per library. Findings and limits, study-wide: Cryopreservation partially decreased CXCR3 expression, and most assays used fresh PBMCs. Naive cells that were CXCR3-negative or CXCR3-positive used TRBV-TRBJ genes alike, while memory cells diverged. CXCR3-positive naive cells had TRB CDR3s that were more hydrophobic than CXCR3-negative naive cells had.

The CDR3 contains 15 residues. Germline lookup yields CDR1 SQVTM and CDR2 ANQGSEA. Notes on this clonotype: No antigen is known for it.

TRB cDNA libraries were made by UMI-labeled 5' RACE. TCRdb reprocessed the 5' RACE reads; each CDR3 protein has one entry and no DNA is given. Its table records under 150,000 distinct CDR3 sequences. The chain recombines TRBV29-1 with TRBJ2-7; TCRdb picks TRBD1, but there is no DNA to check that call. Sequenced: naive CXCR3+ CD8+ T cells from blood. Subset of the sample: CD45RO-CCR7+CD27+CD95- naive CD8+ T cells expressing CXCR3 (TNR3+). The TCR comes from a human donor in good health. Some clones in this sample may be carry-over from other donors' samples. The CDR3 sequence: CSVCLWGTGAYEQYF.